Below, 20 T cell receptor beta chains from the same sample are listed, as sequenced in a study of cytomegalovirus exposure and HLA in healthy donors. PCR used 60 Vbeta primers and 13 Jbeta primers. Profiled with immunoSEQ multiplex PCR; TCRdb holds only in-frame clones, not every one. The table shows roughly 90,000 clones, with over 75% occurring only once. The sample comprised PBMCs. The receptors shown here come from a man aged 25-45 years in good health and CMV-seronegative.

The chain is built from TRBV4-1 and TRBJ2-7, with 9 positions matching TRBD2. The CDR3 is made up of 19 amino acids. Germline V CDR1 and CDR2: MGHRA, YSYEKL. Losses at the gene ends were 0 bases for V and 1 base for J; bases not matched to a gene: 13. CDR3 DNA: TGCGCCAGCAGCCAAGAGCCTTCGTTGGGACTAGCACTTTCCTACGAGCAGTACTTC. Its translation: CASSQEPSLGLALSYEQYF.

The gene calls are TRBV27 and TRBJ1-2, with D unclear. This CDR3 has 16 amino acids. The germline V gene has CDR1 MNHEY and CDR2 SMNVEV (reference sequence). The germline V and J ends were trimmed by 0 bases and 4 bases, with 15 bases remaining between them. DNA of the CDR3: TGTGCCAGCAGTTTATCCCCGGCGGTCATGTCCTATGGCTACACCTTC. Translated: CASSLSPAVMSYGYTF.

Only one count was recorded for this clone. The chain is built from TRBV27 and TRBJ2-7; 8 positions match TRBD1. Per the germline V gene, CDR1 is MNHEY and CDR2 is SMNVEV (reference sequence). The CDR3 sequence is 15 residues long. The V gene end was trimmed by 9 bases and the J gene end by 2 bases; junction bases not matched to a gene: 12. The CDR3 protein is CASFNWTGYTYEQYF. The CDR3 DNA sequence: TGTGCCAGTTTCAACTGGACAGGGTATACCTACGAGCAGTACTTC.

The chain joins TRBV7-8 to TRBJ1-1; no firm D call. The V gene's germline CDR1 is SGHVS and CDR2 FQNEAQ. This CDR3 spans 15 amino acids. The V end was cut by 2 bases, the J end by 2 bases, with 12 bases between. Here the CDR3 reads CASSLTAARNTEAFF. The DNA of the CDR3 is TGTGCCAGCAGCTTAACGGCAGCGCGCAACACTGAAGCTTTCTTT.

The chain uses TRBV6-5 and TRBJ1-2, with D perhaps matching TRBD1 (6 bases). The V end lost 2 bases, the J end lost 8 bases, and 21 bases lay between the germline ends. Germline CDR1 and CDR2: MNHEY and SVGAGI. This CDR3 has 16 amino acids. In DNA form, the CDR3 reads TGTGCCAGCAGTTACGGGACAAAGCGTGCACCATCGGGCTACACCTTC. Translation: CASSYGTKRAPSGYTF.

The genes are TRBV7-2 and TRBJ2-1; no firm D call. Trimming shortened V by 7 bases and J by 5 bases, and 9 bases separated the two germline ends. In germline, CDR1 is SGHTA, CDR2 FQGNSA. The CDR3 is 12 residues long. DNA of the CDR3: TGTGCCAGCACCTACTTAAACAATGAGCAGTTCTTC. Amino acids: CASTYLNNEQFF.

This clone was observed a handful of times. The chain has TRBV7-9 and TRBJ2-6; 9 nucleotides align to TRBD1. Trimming cost V 5 bases and J 2 bases; bases outside gene matches: 13. Per the germline V gene, CDR1 is SEHNR and CDR2 is FQNEAQ (reference sequence). The CDR3 loop spans 19 amino acids. The CDR3 sequence: CASSHRGQGGMAGANVLTF. The CDR3 DNA sequence: TGTGCCAGCAGCCATAGGGGACAGGGAGGTATGGCTGGGGCCAACGTCCTGACTTTC.

V usage is TRBV18 and J usage is TRBJ1-1; tentatively, D is TRBD1 (5 bases). Trimming pared 2 bases from V and 2 bases from J, leaving 9 bases between. Germline loops: CDR1 KGHSH, CDR2 LQKENI. This CDR3 has 14 residues. The CDR3 loop reads CASSPTDSNTEAFF. CDR3 DNA sequence: TGTGCCAGCTCACCAACCGACAGTAACACTGAAGCTTTCTTT.

The V call is TRBV4-1, the J call TRBJ2-7, with TRBD1 matching 8 bases. V lost 0 bases, J lost 5 bases, and 6 bases stayed unmatched. Per germline, CDR1 MGHRA and CDR2 YSYEKL. This CDR3 region has 15 residues. The CDR3 coding sequence is TGCGCCAGCAGCCAAGAAGGAAAGGACAGGGACGAGCAGTACTTC. Translating it yields CASSQEGKDRDEQYF.

This sequence joins TRBV30 and TRBJ1-1; TRBD1 matches 7 bases. The CDR3 extends over 17 amino acids. The J segment lost 4 bases and the V segment lost 0 bases, leaving 14 bases of the junction unmatched. CDR1 GTSNPN and CDR2 SVGIG come from the germline V gene (reference sequence). The CDR3 protein is CAWSVQWGETGATEAFF. CDR3 nucleotides: TGTGCCTGGAGTGTACAATGGGGGGAAACAGGGGCCACTGAAGCTTTCTTT.

The chain is built from TRBV18 and TRBJ1-1; 7 positions agree with TRBD1. From germline, CDR1 is KGHSH and CDR2 LQKENI. V shed 3 bases, J shed 3 bases, and the junction held 4 bases outside the gene matches. The CDR3 sequence is 14 residues long. CDR3 in DNA: TGTGCCAGCTCACCCACCCAGGGGGACACTGAAGCTTTCTTT. Translated: CASSPTQGDTEAFF.

The chain employs TRBV5-1 and TRBJ2-3; a weak D match, TRBD2 (5 bases). Germline CDR1 SGHRS, CDR2 YFSETQ. With 4 bases removed from V and 2 bases from J, the gap between germline ends came to 11 bases. The CDR3 is 14 residues long. The CDR3 sequence: CASSIGSYTDTQYF. DNA of the CDR3: TGCGCCAGCAGCATAGGGAGTTACACAGATACGCAGTATTTT.

This clone was counted only a few times. For the CDR3, the DNA is TGTGCCAGCAGCCAATTGGGACAGGGGGTCTTCACTGAAGCTTTCTTT. It yields the protein CASSQLGQGVFTEAFF. The rearrangement uses TRBV16 and TRBJ1-1; 11 positions agree with TRBD1. The CDR3 is made up of 16 amino acids. Germline V gene lookup returns CDR1 KGHSY and CDR2 FQNENV. The V segment lost 1 base and the J segment 4 bases; nucleotides outside the gene matches: 5.

Points on this clone: The junction departs from the called germline gene at one end, perhaps through a read error. The chain joins TRBV4-1 to TRBJ2-2, with D maybe TRBD2 (5 bases). The germline gives CDR1 MGHRA, CDR2 YSYEKL. CDR3 length: 13 residues. CDR3 protein: CASSQVLDGRRLF. As DNA, the CDR3 is TGCGCCAGCAGCCAAGTCCTTGATGGTAGGAGGCTTTTT.

The rearrangement joins TRBV10-3 to TRBJ2-3, with a possible D match to TRBD2 (5 bases). V lost 4 bases to trimming and J lost 2 bases, with 7 bases between them. This CDR3 comprises 13 residues. From germline, CDR1 is ENHRY and CDR2 SYGVKD. For the CDR3, the DNA is TGTGCCATCAGTGGGACTTACACAGATACGCAGTATTTT. Translation gives CAISGTYTDTQYF.

The chain recombines TRBV28 with TRBJ2-5, with D perhaps matching TRBD1 (7 bases). V was pared by 6 bases and J by 1 base, with 15 bases between. The V gene's germline CDR1 is MDHEN and CDR2 SYDVKM. The CDR3 is 15 residues long. The CDR3 reads CASSMQGGVQETQYF. In DNA form, the CDR3 reads TGTGCCAGCAGCATGCAGGGGGGTGTCCAAGAGACCCAGTACTTC.

The genes are TRBV11-3 and TRBJ2-1; D might be TRBD2 (6 bases). CDR1 and CDR2 (germline): SGHNT, YENEEA. The CDR3 has 15 amino acids. Trimming stripped 2 bases from V and 12 bases from J, with 20 bases between. CDR3 sequence: CASSLSSFGREPQFF. The CDR3 DNA is TGTGCCAGCAGCTTAAGTTCGTTTGGGCGGGAACCGCAGTTCTTC.

For the CDR3, the DNA is TGTGCCTCCCAATCGACTAGCCACGAGCAGTACTTC. Translated, it gives CASQSTSHEQYF. The gene calls are TRBV30 and TRBJ2-7, with 7 bases aligning to TRBD2. The CDR3 covers 12 residues. V was pared by 7 bases and J by 5 bases, with 8 bases of the junction left unmatched. CDR1 and CDR2 (germline): GTSNPN, SVGIG (reference sequence).

The rearrangement joins TRBV30 to TRBJ1-5; D perhaps matches TRBD1 (6 bases). Trimming cost V 3 bases and J 5 bases, with 17 bases left between them. The length of the CDR3 is 15 residues. Germline assignment: CDR1 GTSNPN and CDR2 SVGIG (reference sequence). The CDR3 reads CAWSRTDLRHQPQHF. The CDR3 bases are TGTGCCTGGAGCAGGACAGACCTAAGACATCAGCCCCAGCATTTT.

J is TRBJ2-7 and V is TRBV4-1; TRBD2 matches at 13 bases. CDR3 size: 16 residues. Germline lookup yields CDR1 MGHRA and CDR2 YSYEKL. The trim removed 4 bases at V and 7 bases at J, leaving 10 bases unmatched. The CDR3 DNA sequence: TGCGCCAGCAGCCGCCCGACTAGCGGGGGGCGGGGGGAGCAGTACTTC. Protein product: CASSRPTSGGRGEQYF.